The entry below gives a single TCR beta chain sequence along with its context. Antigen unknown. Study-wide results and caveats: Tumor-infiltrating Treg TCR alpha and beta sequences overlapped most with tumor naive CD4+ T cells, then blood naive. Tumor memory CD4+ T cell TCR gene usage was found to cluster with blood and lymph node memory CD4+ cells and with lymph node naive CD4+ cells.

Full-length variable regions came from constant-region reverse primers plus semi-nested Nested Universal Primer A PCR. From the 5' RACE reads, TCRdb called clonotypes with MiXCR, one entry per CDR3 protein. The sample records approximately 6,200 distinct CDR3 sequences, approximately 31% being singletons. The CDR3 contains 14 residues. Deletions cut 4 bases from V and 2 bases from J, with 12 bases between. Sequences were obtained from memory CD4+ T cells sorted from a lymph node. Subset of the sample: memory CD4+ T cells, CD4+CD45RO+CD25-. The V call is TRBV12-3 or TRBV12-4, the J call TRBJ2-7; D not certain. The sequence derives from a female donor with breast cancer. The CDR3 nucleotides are TGTGCCAGCAGTTATCTTGGCAGAGCCTACGAGCAGTACTTC. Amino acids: CASSYLGRAYEQYF.